A single sample gave rise to the 9 T cell receptor beta chains below, sequenced in a study of cytomegalovirus exposure and HLA in healthy donors. PCR primers comprised 60 Vbeta and 13 Jbeta primers. Produced via immunoSEQ multiplex PCR; TCRdb's table is partial and in-frame only. The sample shows approximately 180,000 clones, approximately 72% of them seen only once. Material: PBMCs. The source of these receptors is a human donor in good health.

The chain has TRBV6-5 and TRBJ2-1; perhaps TRBD2 as D (6 bases). V lost 0 bases to trimming and J lost 5 bases, with 11 bases between them. The CDR3 contains 15 residues. CDR1 and CDR2 (germline): MNHEY, SVGAGI. CDR3: CASSYSGGAHNEQFF. CDR3 nucleotide sequence: TGTGCCAGCAGTTACTCAGGAGGGGCGCACAATGAGCAGTTCTTC.

This chain joins TRBV19 and TRBJ1-2; no clear D. This CDR3 spans 11 amino acids. Looked up from germline, CDR1 is LNHDA and CDR2 is SQIVND (reference sequence). V lost 8 bases and J 5 bases, leaving 9 bases between the germline ends. For the CDR3, the DNA is TGTGCCAGTTATGGCGGTTATGGCTACACCTTC. It codes for CASYGGYGYTF. The full variable domain, its missing parts supplied by reference TRBV19 and TRBJ1-2, is DGGITQSPKYLFRKEGQNVTLSCEQNLNHDAMYWYRQDPGQGLRLIYYSQIVNDFQKGDIAEGYSVSREKKESFPLTVTSAQKNPTAFYLCASYGGYGYTFGSGTRLTVV.

This clone was detected only once. The J gene is TRBJ1-5, the V gene TRBV15; D remains unclear. V was shortened by 1 base and J by 0 bases, with 7 bases between the two germline ends. Germline V gene sequence: CDR1 LNHNV, CDR2 YYDKDF (reference sequence). The CDR3 runs to 15 residues. CDR3 DNA: TGTGCCACCAGCAGAGGCAGGAATAGCAATCAGCCCCAGCATTTT. It specifies CATSRGRNSNQPQHF.

This clone has a handful of counts. The DNA for the CDR3 is TGTGCCAGCAGCTTTCGCGCGGGGACGGGGAGCACAGATACGCAGTATTTT. Protein: CASSFRAGTGSTDTQYF. The chain employs TRBV5-6 and TRBJ2-3; a possible D gene is TRBD2 (6 bases). V dropped 2 bases and J dropped 0 bases, with 16 bases sitting between them. Germline values: CDR1 SGHDT, CDR2 YYEEEE. This CDR3 region has 17 residues.

The chain couples TRBV7-9 to TRBJ2-7, with a tentative D call TRBD2 (6 bases). The CDR3 totals 14 residues. CDR1 is SEHNR and CDR2 is FQNEAQ in the germline V gene (reference sequence). V was pared by 3 bases and J by 3 bases, with 12 bases between. The CDR3 is CASSFAGRGYEQYF. The CDR3 DNA reads as TGTGCCAGCAGCTTTGCGGGACGGGGCTACGAGCAGTACTTC. Full variable domain (remainder filled in from reference TRBV7-9 and TRBJ2-7): DTGVSQNPRHKITKRGQNVTFRCDPISEHNRLYWYRQTLGQGPEFLTYFQNEAQLEKSRLLSDRFSAERPKGSFSTLEIQRTEQGDSAMYLCASSFAGRGYEQYFGPGTRLTVT.

This clone was found a few times. The chain combines TRBV2 with TRBJ1-2; 9 bases agree with TRBD1. The CDR3 has 13 amino acids. The V gene end was trimmed by 5 bases and the J gene end by 3 bases; junction bases not matched to a gene: 1. Germline assignment: CDR1 SNHLY and CDR2 FYNNEI. DNA for the CDR3: TGTGCCAGCAGTCGACAGGGGGACTATGGCTACACCTTC. This sequence encodes CASSRQGDYGYTF. Full variable domain (outside the CDR3, taken from reference TRBV2 and TRBJ1-2): EPEVTQTPSHQVTQMGQEVILRCVPISNHLYFYWYRQILGQKVEFLVSFYNNEISEKSEIFDDQFSVERPDGSNFTLKIRSTKLEDSAMYFCASSRQGDYGYTFGSGTRLTVV.

The chain recombines TRBV11-2 with TRBJ2-1, with D possibly being TRBD2 (5 bases). V was shortened by 6 bases and J by 8 bases, with 17 bases between the two germline ends. CDR3 length equals 14 residues. Germline V gene lookup returns CDR1 SGHAT and CDR2 FQNNGV. The CDR3, as DNA: TGTGCCAGCAGGATGAATAGCGCCCCCCATGAGCAGTTCTTC. This encodes CASRMNSAPHEQFF.

This clone was picked up a small number of times. The genes are TRBV27 and TRBJ2-7, with TRBD2 matching over 12 bases. There are 16 residues in the CDR3. Looked up from germline, CDR1 is MNHEY and CDR2 is SMNVEV (reference sequence). V gave up 2 bases and J gave up 0 bases; unmatched junction bases: 2. CDR3: CASSLGLAGTSYEQYF. In nucleotides, the CDR3 is TGTGCCAGCAGTTTAGGACTAGCGGGGACCTCCTACGAGCAGTACTTC.

The chain couples TRBV7-2 to TRBJ2-3, with 8 bases that match TRBD2. The CDR3 runs 16 residues. Germline-derived CDR1 and CDR2 are SGHTA and FQGNSA. V lost 2 bases and J lost 2; bases outside the gene matches: 6. Written as DNA, the CDR3 is TGTGCCAGCAGCTTATCCAGCGGGGGACCCACAGATACGCAGTATTTT. It translates to CASSLSSGGPTDTQYF.